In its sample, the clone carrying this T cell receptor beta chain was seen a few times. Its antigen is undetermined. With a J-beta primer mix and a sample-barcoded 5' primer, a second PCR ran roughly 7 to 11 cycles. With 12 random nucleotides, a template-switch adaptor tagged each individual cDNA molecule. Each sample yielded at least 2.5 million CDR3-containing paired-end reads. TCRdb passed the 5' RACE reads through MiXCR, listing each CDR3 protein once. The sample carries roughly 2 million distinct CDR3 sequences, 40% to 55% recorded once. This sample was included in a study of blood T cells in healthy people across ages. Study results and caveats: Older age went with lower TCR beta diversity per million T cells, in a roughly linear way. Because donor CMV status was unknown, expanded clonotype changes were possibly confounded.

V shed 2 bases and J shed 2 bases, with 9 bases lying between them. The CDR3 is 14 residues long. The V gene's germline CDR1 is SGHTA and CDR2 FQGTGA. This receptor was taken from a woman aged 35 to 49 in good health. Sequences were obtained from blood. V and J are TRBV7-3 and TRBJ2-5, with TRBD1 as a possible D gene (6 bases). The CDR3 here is CASSLQDSQETQYF. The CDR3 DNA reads TGTGCCAGCAGCTTACAGGACAGTCAAGAGACCCAGTACTTC.